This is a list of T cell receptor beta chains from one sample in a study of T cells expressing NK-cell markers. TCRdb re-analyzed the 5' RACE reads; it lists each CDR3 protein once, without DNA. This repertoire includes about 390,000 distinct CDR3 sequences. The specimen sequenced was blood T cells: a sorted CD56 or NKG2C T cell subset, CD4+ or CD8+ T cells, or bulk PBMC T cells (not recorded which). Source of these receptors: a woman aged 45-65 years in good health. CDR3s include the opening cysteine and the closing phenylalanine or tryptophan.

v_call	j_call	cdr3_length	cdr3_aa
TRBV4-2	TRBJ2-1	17	CASSQGEGLAGVNEQFF
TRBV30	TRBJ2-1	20	CAWSGRRPAGGPSSYNEQFF
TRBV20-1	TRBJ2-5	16	CSAQGLAGKTQETQYF
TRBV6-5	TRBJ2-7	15	CASSSPAGAVYEQYF
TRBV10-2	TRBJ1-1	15	CASSERGTGRTEAFF
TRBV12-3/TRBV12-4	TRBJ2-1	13	CASRSRRQNEQFF
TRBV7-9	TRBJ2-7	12	CASSQSSGEQYF
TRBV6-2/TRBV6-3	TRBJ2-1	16	CASSYSTSASDNEQFF
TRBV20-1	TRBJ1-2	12	CSARAGTEYYTF
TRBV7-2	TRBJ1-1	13	CASSLGSRPKAFF
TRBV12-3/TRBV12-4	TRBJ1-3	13	CASIGGPRNTIYF
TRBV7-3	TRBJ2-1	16	CASSSTGGVAYNDEFF
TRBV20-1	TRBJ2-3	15	CSALTSGISTDTQYF
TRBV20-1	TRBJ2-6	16	CSAPGGASSGANVLTF
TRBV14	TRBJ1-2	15	CASSQVARAGYGYTF
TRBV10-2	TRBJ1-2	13	CASSESTGLFYTF
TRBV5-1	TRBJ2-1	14	CASSLGREGDEQFF
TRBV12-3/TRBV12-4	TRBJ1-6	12	CASNRDRSPLHF
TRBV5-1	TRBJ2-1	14	CASNPTGGKNEQFF
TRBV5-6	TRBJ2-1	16	CASSLGRGRPDNEQFF
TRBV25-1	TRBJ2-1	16	CASSASRGQLYNEQFF
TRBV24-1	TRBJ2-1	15	CATSDPLGREYEQFF
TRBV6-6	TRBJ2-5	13	CASTPEGLETQYF
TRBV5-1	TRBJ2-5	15	CASSSFRGAAETQYF
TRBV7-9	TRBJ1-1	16	CASSSFEGTLNTEAFF
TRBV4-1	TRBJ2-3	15	CASSQGGVGGDTQYF
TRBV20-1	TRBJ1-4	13	CSARIGLGEKLFF
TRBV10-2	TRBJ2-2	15	CASSAGQGGTGELFF
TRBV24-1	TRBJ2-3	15	CATRGSGGNPDTQYF
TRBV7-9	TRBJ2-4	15	CASSLVDRELNIQYF
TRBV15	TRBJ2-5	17	CATSTYSPGIQKETQYF
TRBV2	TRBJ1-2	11	CASEPEYGYTF
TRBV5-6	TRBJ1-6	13	CASSGAINSPLHF
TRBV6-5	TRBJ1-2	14	CASSYAGTALGYTF
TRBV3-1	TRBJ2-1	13	CASTRGDGAEQFF
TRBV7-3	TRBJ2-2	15	CASSLWTEARGELFF
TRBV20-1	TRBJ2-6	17	CSANSGTGTSGANVLTF
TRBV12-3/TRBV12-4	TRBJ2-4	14	CASSRRQGRNIQYF
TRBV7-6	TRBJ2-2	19	CASSLALVQLGSNTGELFF
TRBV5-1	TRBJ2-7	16	CASSSHTGGPPYEQYF
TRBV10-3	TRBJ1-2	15	CAATQDRVGVDGYTF
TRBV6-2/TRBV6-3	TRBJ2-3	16	CASSPGTSGMIDTQYF
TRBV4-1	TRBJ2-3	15	CASSSRLAGPDTQYF
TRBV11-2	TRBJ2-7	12	CASSWDFYEQYF
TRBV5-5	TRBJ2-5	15	CASSITGLAGETQYF
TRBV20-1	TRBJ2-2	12	CSARLGGWELFF
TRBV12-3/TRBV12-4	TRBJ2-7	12	CASRHSGERQYF
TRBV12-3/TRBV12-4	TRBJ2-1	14	CASSRQGPYNEQFF
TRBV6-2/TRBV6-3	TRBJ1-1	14	CASSYQGTNTEAFF
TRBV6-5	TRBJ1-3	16	CASSLAGQSSGNTIYF